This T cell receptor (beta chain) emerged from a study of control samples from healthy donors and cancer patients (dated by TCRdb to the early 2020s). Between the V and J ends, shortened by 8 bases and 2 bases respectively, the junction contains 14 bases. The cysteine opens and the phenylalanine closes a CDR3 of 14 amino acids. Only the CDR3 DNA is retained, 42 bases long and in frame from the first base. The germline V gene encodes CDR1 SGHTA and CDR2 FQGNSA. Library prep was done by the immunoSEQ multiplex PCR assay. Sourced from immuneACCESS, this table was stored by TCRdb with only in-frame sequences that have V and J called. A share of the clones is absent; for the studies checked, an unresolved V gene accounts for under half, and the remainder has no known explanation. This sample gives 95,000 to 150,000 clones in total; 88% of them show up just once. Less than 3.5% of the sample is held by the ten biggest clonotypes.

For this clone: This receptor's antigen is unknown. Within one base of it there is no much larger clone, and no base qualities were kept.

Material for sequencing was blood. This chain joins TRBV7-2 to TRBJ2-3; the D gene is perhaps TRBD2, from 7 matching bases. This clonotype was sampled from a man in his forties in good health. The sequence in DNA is TGTGCCAGCTCGCGGGGGCCAGTCACAGATACGCAGTATTTT. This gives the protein CASSRGPVTDTQYF. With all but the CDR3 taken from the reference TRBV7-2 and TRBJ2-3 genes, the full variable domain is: GAGVSQSPSNKVTEKGKDVELRCDPISGHTALYWYRQSLGQGLEFLIYFQGNSAPDKSGLPSDRFSAERTGGSVSTLTIQRTQQEDSAVYLCASSRGPVTDTQYFGPGTRLTVL.